This T cell receptor beta chain stems from a study of spatial heterogeneity in lung cancer. Stated time point: sample taken at primary tumor resection. Whole RNA was taken from tumor, nontumor lung or frozen PBMC; it was then sequenced unsorted. The donors, about 78 patients with untreated early-stage non-small cell lung cancer, provided the samples. TCRdb processed the 5' RACE reads anew with MiXCR; each CDR3 protein has one entry. This table holds about 82,000 distinct CDR3 sequences, around 12% found once. The V and J ends lost 7 bases and 0 bases respectively, with 14 bases between them. Germline V gene lookup returns CDR1 SGHRS and CDR2 YFSETQ. This CDR3 comprises 16 residues.

The source material was PBMCs, sampled at surgery. This TCR came from a male donor with early-stage non-small cell lung cancer. This chain connects TRBV5-1 to TRBJ2-6; D assignment may be TRBD1 or TRBD2 (7 bases each). The CDR3 DNA sequence: TGCGCCAGCCGGGGGGACAGCTTCTCTGGGGCCAACGTCCTGACTTTC. As protein: CASRGDSFSGANVLTF.